Listed here are 25 T cell receptor beta chains from one sample, sequenced in a study of blood T cell repertoires in COVID-19. Measured with immunoSEQ multiplex PCR; TCRdb has only the in-frame clones, and not every one. The table has about 60,000 clones, roughly 80% seen once. The specimen was peripheral blood. These receptors originate from a human donor in a cohort sampled during active COVID-19.

The table lists this clone with a few counts. This rearrangement joins TRBV11-3 to TRBJ2-7, with a weak D call TRBD1 (6 bases). The V gene's germline CDR1 is SGHNT and CDR2 YENEEA. The CDR3 has 14 residues. Deletions cut 6 bases from V and 6 bases from J, with 18 bases between. The CDR3 nucleotides read TGTGCCAGCAGTAAAGGGGGTGACGCCTCCGAGCAGTACTTC. It codes for CASSKGGDASEQYF.

The V call is TRBV7-2, the J call TRBJ2-3, with TRBD1 matching over 7 bases. The germline CDR1 and CDR2 sequences are SGHTA and FQGNSA. This CDR3 has 14 residues. V was clipped by 5 bases and J by 4 bases; unmatched bases: 6. The chain's CDR3 is CASSTDRAADTQYF. As DNA, the CDR3 is TGTGCCAGCAGCACCGACAGGGCGGCAGATACGCAGTATTTT.

The chain links TRBV19 to TRBJ1-2; 9 bases are shared with TRBD1. Germline V gives CDR1 LNHDA, CDR2 SQIVND (reference sequence). J gave up 10 bases and V 8 bases, and 14 bases lay outside the gene matches. The CDR3 covers 14 residues. The chain's CDR3 is CASAHRGQGSAYTF. CDR3 DNA: TGTGCCAGTGCCCATAGGGGACAGGGCTCGGCCTACACCTTC.

This clone was detected only once. The chain uses TRBV18 and TRBJ2-5; D is possibly TRBD2 (6 bases). V was pared by 5 bases and J by 5 bases, with 12 bases between. Germline CDR1 and CDR2: KGHSH and LQKENI. This CDR3 comprises 13 residues. The DNA of the CDR3 is TGTGCCAGCTCAACAATCCGGGAGGAGACCCAGTACTTC. Protein product: CASSTIREETQYF.

This chain links TRBV18 with TRBJ1-1; no firm D call. V lost 3 bases, J lost 4 bases, and 18 bases lay in between. Germline V gene data show CDR1 as KGHSH and CDR2 as LQKENI. This CDR3 is built from 16 residues. DNA of the CDR3: TGTGCCAGCTCACCCTCCGGTTCGTCGTCTGGCACTGAAGCTTTCTTT. Its protein is CASSPSGSSSGTEAFF.

The chain combines TRBV28 with TRBJ2-3; 8 bases map to TRBD2. The germline CDR1 and CDR2 sequences are MDHEN and SYDVKM. This CDR3 has 16 amino acids. Trimming took 6 bases from V and 4 from J; bases not matched to a gene: 12. CDR3 coding DNA: TGTGCCAGCAGGCCGGGGGTCGGGAGGGCCCCAGATACGCAGTATTTT. It codes for CASRPGVGRAPDTQYF.

This clone was seen a single time. The gene calls are TRBV19 and TRBJ2-7; TRBD1 aligns across 11 bases. With V trimmed by 6 bases and J by 4 bases, 8 bases remained unmatched. This CDR3 comprises 15 residues. Germline V gene sequence: CDR1 LNHDA, CDR2 SQIVND (reference sequence). The CDR3 sequence: CASSQDRGLKYEQYF. The DNA of the CDR3 is TGTGCCAGTAGCCAGGACAGGGGGCTTAAGTACGAGCAGTACTTC.

V usage is TRBV6-6 and J usage is TRBJ2-1, with 8 bases fitting TRBD2. CDR3 size: 14 residues. After removal of 4 bases from V and 2 bases from J, the junction contained 1 base not matched to a gene. CDR1 is MNHNY, CDR2 SVGAGI, per germline (reference sequence). CDR3 sequence reads: CASSLAGTYNEQFF. As DNA, the CDR3 is TGTGCCAGCAGTTTAGCGGGGACCTACAATGAGCAGTTCTTC.

This rearrangement joins TRBV10-3 to TRBJ2-3; TRBD2 matches at 7 bases. In germline, CDR1 is ENHRY, CDR2 SYGVKD. The CDR3 extends over 15 amino acids. V trimming: 10 bases; J trimming: 8 bases; junction bases outside the gene matches: 18. The CDR3 bases are TGTGCCACCAACGGGGAGGGGACGCTATCTGGTACGCAGTATTTT. It is translated as CATNGEGTLSGTQYF.

The chain links TRBV12-3 or TRBV12-4 to TRBJ2-7; no firm D call. Trimming took off 7 bases at V and 5 bases at J, with 15 bases between the two ends. The CDR3 is 13 residues long. The CDR3 loop is CASTLKIQDEQYF. The CDR3 DNA follows: TGTGCCAGCACCCTAAAGATTCAGGACGAGCAGTACTTC.

This clone was counted many times. This chain joins TRBV2 and TRBJ1-1, with no clear D. The CDR3 is 14 amino acids. Trimming removed 5 bases at V and 3 bases at J, with 13 bases between. Germline V CDR1 and CDR2: SNHLY, FYNNEI. CDR3 in DNA: TGTGCCAGCAGTTCTCAACAGACCTACACTGAAGCTTTCTTT. Translation gives CASSSQQTYTEAFF.

The genes are TRBV28 and TRBJ2-1, with TRBD1 identical over 8 bases. Germline-derived CDR1 and CDR2 are MDHEN and SYDVKM. There are 14 residues in the CDR3. With V trimmed by 5 bases and J by 4 bases, 4 bases remained unmatched. The CDR3 DNA follows: TGTGCCAGCAGTCGAGACAGGGGATACAATGAGCAGTTCTTC. It encodes CASSRDRGYNEQFF.

V is TRBV24-1 and J is TRBJ1-5; tentatively, D is TRBD1 (6 bases). The V gene's germline CDR1 is KGHDR and CDR2 SFDVKD. V was shortened by 4 bases and J by 4 bases, with 16 bases between the two germline ends. This CDR3 has 16 residues. CDR3 nucleotides: TGTGCCACCAGTGACGGGCGAAGGGGGGGAAATCAGCCCCAGCATTTT. Translation: CATSDGRRGGNQPQHF.

The chain couples TRBV4-1 to TRBJ1-3; no definite D call. Trimming left V 1 base short and J 0 bases short, with 7 bases between. Germline V gene sequence: CDR1 MGHRA, CDR2 YSYEKL. The CDR3 spans 15 residues. CDR3 DNA sequence: TGCGCCAGCAGCCAAGTCGCGAACTCTGGAAACACCATATATTTT. It yields the protein CASSQVANSGNTIYF.

For this clone: Other nucleotide sequences in the sample specify the same CDR3. This rearrangement joins TRBV15 to TRBJ2-5; D gene unclear. Germline CDR1 is LNHNV and CDR2 is YYDKDF (reference sequence). V was trimmed by 1 base and J by 5 bases, leaving 5 bases between them. The CDR3 extends over 12 amino acids. The CDR3 loop is CATSRGEETQYF. CDR3 nucleotides: TGTGCCACCAGCAGAGGCGAGGAGACCCAGTACTTC. Full variable domain (rest looked up from reference TRBV15 and TRBJ2-5): DAMVIQNPRYQVTQFGKPVTLSCSQTLNHNVMYWYQQKSSQAPKLLFHYYDKDFNNEADTPDNFQSRRPNTSFCFLDIRSPGLGDTAMYLCATSRGEETQYFGPGTRLLVL.

The chain combines TRBV7-3 with TRBJ2-3; D is unclear. CDR3 length: 12 amino acids. Trimming removed 5 bases from V and 3 bases from J, with 6 bases in between. Germline V gives CDR1 SGHTA, CDR2 FQGTGA. DNA of the CDR3: TGTGCCAGCAGCCCTCCTACAGATACGCAGTATTTT. Translated: CASSPPTDTQYF.

The chain is built from TRBV27 and TRBJ2-7; 12 bases line up with TRBD2. The V gene end was trimmed by 3 bases and the J gene end by 3 bases; junction bases not matched to a gene: 3. Germline values: CDR1 MNHEY, CDR2 SMNVEV (reference sequence). There are 15 residues in the CDR3. The CDR3 spells CASSFGTSGFYEQYF. In DNA form, the CDR3 reads TGTGCCAGCAGTTTCGGGACTAGCGGGTTCTACGAGCAGTACTTC.

This clone was seen a single time. The V call is TRBV6-1, the J call TRBJ2-1; 11 bases align to TRBD2. This CDR3 comprises 18 residues. V dropped 1 base and J dropped 7; count of bases not matched to a gene: 12. Germline V lookup: CDR1 MNHNS, CDR2 SASEGT. The CDR3 bases are TGTGCCAGCAGTGAAGTGAGGGTGACTAGCGGGGTAGTGAATGAGCAGTTCTTC. Its translation: CASSEVRVTSGVVNEQFF.

The V call is TRBV3-1 (or the pseudogene TRBV3-2), the J call TRBJ1-4; unclear D gene. Germline V gene lookup returns CDR1 LGHDT and CDR2 YNNKEL (reference sequence). The ends were cut back, 4 bases at V and 4 bases at J, with 10 bases in the middle. The CDR3 extends over 14 amino acids. This chain's CDR3 is CASSRLEGNEKLFF. CDR3 DNA sequence: TGTGCCAGCAGCCGCTTGGAGGGTAATGAAAAACTGTTTTTT.

CDR3 amino acids: CAWYRRGPANYGYTF. The CDR3 region has the DNA TGTGCCTGGTACCGGCGCGGGCCAGCTAACTATGGCTACACCTTC. The chain employs TRBV30 and TRBJ1-2; D gene unclear. The V gene's germline CDR1 is GTSNPN and CDR2 SVGIG (reference sequence). The CDR3 loop spans 15 amino acids. The ends were cut back, 5 bases at V and 0 bases at J, with 16 bases in the middle.

V and J are TRBV21-1 and TRBJ2-7; TRBD1, the table's D call, was not compared with the DNA. TRBV21-1 is designated a pseudogene. This CDR3 contains 14 residues. CDR3 amino acids: CASSPWASSYEQYF. CDR3 nucleotides: TGTGCCAGCAGCCCATGGGCCAGCTCCTACGAGCAGTACTTC.

J is TRBJ1-4 and V is TRBV3-1 (or the pseudogene TRBV3-2); 11 bases match TRBD1. This CDR3 comprises 16 residues. In germline, CDR1 is LGHDT, CDR2 YNNKEL (reference sequence). J lost 8 bases, V lost 4 bases, and 9 bases had no gene match. The CDR3 DNA is TGTGCCAGCAGCCCCCCGCCCGGGACAGGGGGGGAAAAACTGTTTTTT. This encodes CASSPPPGTGGEKLFF.

The J gene is TRBJ2-1, the V gene TRBV10-3; no reliable D call. The CDR3 consists of 14 residues. Germline values: CDR1 ENHRY, CDR2 SYGVKD. V gave up 10 bases and J gave up 7 bases, with 20 bases separating them. CDR3 nucleotides: TGTGCCACCGGATCTTCGAGCGTGGAAAATGAGCAGTTCTTC. This sequence encodes CATGSSSVENEQFF.

The chain is built from TRBV28 and TRBJ2-3; D unresolved. Trimming left V 4 bases short and J 0 bases short, with 17 bases between. The CDR3 covers 17 residues. The V gene's germline CDR1 is MDHEN and CDR2 SYDVKM. Written as DNA, the CDR3 is TGTGCCAGCAGTTGGATGGGCCCAAACTTTAGCACAGATACGCAGTATTTT. Its translation: CASSWMGPNFSTDTQYF.

The CDR3 bases are TGTGCCAGCCTTTTCCGCGGGACCTACAATGAGCAGTTCTTC. Residues: CASLFRGTYNEQFF. The V and J genes are TRBV5-6 and TRBJ2-1, with D possibly matching TRBD2 (6 bases). This CDR3 is built from 14 residues. The V gene's germline CDR1 is SGHDT and CDR2 YYEEEE. Trimming cost V 7 bases and J 2 bases, with 13 bases left between them. The variable domain in full, completed from reference TRBV5-6 and TRBJ2-1, reads DAGVTQSPTHLIKTRGQQVTLRCSPKSGHDTVSWYQQALGQGPQFIFQYYEEEERQRGNFPDRFSGHQFPNYSSELNVNALLLGDSALYLCASLFRGTYNEQFFGPGTRLTVL.